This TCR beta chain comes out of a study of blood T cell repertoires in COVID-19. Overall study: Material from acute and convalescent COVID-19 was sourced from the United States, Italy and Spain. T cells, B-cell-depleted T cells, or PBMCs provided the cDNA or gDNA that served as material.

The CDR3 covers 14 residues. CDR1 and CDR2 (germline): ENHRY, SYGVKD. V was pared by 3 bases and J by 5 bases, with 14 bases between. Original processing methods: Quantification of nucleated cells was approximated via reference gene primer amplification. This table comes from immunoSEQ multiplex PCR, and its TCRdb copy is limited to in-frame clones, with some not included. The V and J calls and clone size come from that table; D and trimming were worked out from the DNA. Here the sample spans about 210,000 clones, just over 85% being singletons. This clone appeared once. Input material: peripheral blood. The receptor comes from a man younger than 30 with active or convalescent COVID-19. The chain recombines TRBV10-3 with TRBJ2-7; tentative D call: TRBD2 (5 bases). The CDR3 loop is CAISDVGSTHEQYF. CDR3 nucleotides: TGTGCCATCAGTGATGTAGGGAGCACCCACGAGCAGTACTTC.